This TCR beta chain was observed in a study of monozygotic twins with inflammatory bowel disease. Findings and limits, study-wide: Relative to healthy twins, IBD patients had fewer clonotypes in common with others, a gap that was especially apparent with disease activity.

This CDR3 spans 14 amino acids. The V gene's germline CDR1 is PRHDT and CDR2 FYEKMQ (reference sequence). For every TCR library, roughly 3.5 ug of total RNA was used. TCRdb reanalyzed the 5' RACE reads and collapses them to one entry per CDR3 protein, without DNA. Listed are some 300,000 distinct CDR3 sequences; approximately 5.4% falls within the top ten. A word on this clonotype: Its antigen is currently unknown.

The receptor's source is a human donor with ulcerative colitis or Crohn's disease, or a healthy co-twin of an affected twin (not recorded which). The sequenced material came from blood. The chain couples TRBV13 to TRBJ1-1. CDR3 protein: CASSLMRGNTEAFF.